Shown below are 23 T cell receptor beta chains from a single sample sequenced in a study of CD8+CD57+ T cells in acquired aplastic anemia. Profiles of TCR beta VDJ and CDR3 were generated from a genomic DNA template. TCRdb re-analysed the reads in MiXCR, keeping a single row per CDR3 protein. The table shows hundreds of thousands of distinct CDR3 sequences, with under 80% occurring only once. The sample consisted of sorted CD4+, CD8+, or CD8+CD57+ T cells (not recorded which) from PBMCs. These TCRs come from a human donor in good health, serving as a control.

The chain has TRBV7-2 and TRBJ2-3; D gene unclear. This CDR3 is built from 13 residues. Germline V CDR1 and CDR2: SGHTA, FQGNSA. The V and J ends lost 1 base and 2 bases respectively, with 4 bases between them. This CDR3 is CASSLDFTDTQYF. The CDR3 DNA follows: TGTGCCAGCAGCTTAGACTTCACAGATACGCAGTATTTT.

Comment on this clonotype: A read error may account for a junction end that differs from germline. The chain recombines TRBV12-3 or TRBV12-4 with TRBJ2-1; TRBD1 agrees at 11 bases. The CDR3 is 16 amino acids. CDR3 coding DNA: TGTGCCGGCAGCCAGATGCCGGGACAGGGGGGCAATGAGCAGTTCTTC. This codes for CAGSQMPGQGGNEQFF.

This chain uses TRBV9 with TRBJ2-5; 7 nucleotides line up with TRBD1. V lost 0 bases to trimming and J lost 7 bases; unmatched junction nucleotides: 6. The CDR3 has 14 amino acids. The V gene's germline CDR1 is SGDLS and CDR2 YYNGEE. The CDR3 DNA reads TGTGCCAGCAGCGTAGAGGACAGGTCAGGGACCCAGTACTTC. Encoded protein: CASSVEDRSGTQYF.

V is TRBV5-1 and J is TRBJ2-3, with TRBD2 matching over 7 bases. V lost 4 bases and J lost 4; bases outside the gene matches: 9. CDR1 is SGHRS and CDR2 is YFSETQ in the germline V gene. This CDR3 is 15 amino acids long. The CDR3, as DNA: TGCGCCAGCAGCGTCGGATGGGGGGGGTCAGATACGCAGTATTTT. Protein: CASSVGWGGSDTQYF.

The rearrangement uses TRBV25-1 and TRBJ1-4; 8 bases match TRBD1. Germline-derived CDR1 and CDR2 are MGHDK and SYGVNS. The CDR3 covers 15 residues. The V and J ends lost 6 bases and 2 bases, in that order; junction bases with no gene match: 5. CDR3 protein: CASRGQGITNEKLFF. In DNA, the CDR3 is TGTGCCAGCAGAGGACAGGGTATCACTAATGAAAAACTGTTTTTT.

The chain uses TRBV5-1 and TRBJ1-5; the D gene is possibly TRBD1 (6 bases). The germline V gene encodes CDR1 SGHRS and CDR2 YFSETQ. This CDR3 region has 13 residues. V lost 4 bases and J 11 bases, leaving 16 bases between the germline ends. As DNA, the CDR3 is TGCGCCAGCAGCATGACAGGAATGAACACCCAGCATTTT. Residues: CASSMTGMNTQHF. Together with reference TRBV5-1 and TRBJ1-5, the CDR3 gives the full variable domain: KAGVTQTPRYLIKTRGQQVTLSCSPISGHRSVSWYQQTPGQGLQFLFEYFSETQRNKGNFPGRFSGRQFSNSRSEMNVSTLELGDSALYLCASSMTGMNTQHFGDGTRLSIL.

This rearrangement joins TRBV5-1 to TRBJ1-1, with D perhaps TRBD1 (5 bases). This CDR3 is built from 15 residues. Trimming shortened V by 2 bases and J by 4 bases, and 15 bases separated the two germline ends. Germline V gene data show CDR1 as SGHRS and CDR2 as YFSETQ. CDR3 DNA sequence: TGCGCCAGCAGCTTAGACAGAAGTGGAGGCACTGAAGCTTTCTTT. Translation gives CASSLDRSGGTEAFF.

This clonotype was seen more than once but under ten times. The genes are TRBV2 and TRBJ1-5, with a possible D match to TRBD1 (6 bases). Trimming took off 5 bases at V and 0 bases at J, with 20 bases between the two ends. Germline CDR1 and CDR2: SNHLY and FYNNEI. The CDR3 covers 18 residues. Written as DNA, the CDR3 is TGTGCCAGCAGTTACAGATCAGCTCGGACAGATAGCAATCAGCCCCAGCATTTT. Protein: CASSYRSARTDSNQPQHF.

The count of this clonotype is one. One junction end disagrees with the germline gene, perhaps due to a read error. V gene TRBV2 combines with J gene TRBJ1-2, with 11 bases that match TRBD1. CDR1 SNHLY and CDR2 FYNNEI come from the germline V gene. This CDR3 spans 16 amino acids. The CDR3 sequence is CASSEEGTGGGGGYTF. The CDR3, as DNA: TGCGCCAGCAGTGAAGAAGGGACAGGGGGAGGAGGAGGCTACACCTTC.

This clonotype occurred many times. An end of the junction does not agree with germline; a read error may underlie this. The V gene is TRBV12-3 or TRBV12-4, the J gene TRBJ2-7; D perhaps matches TRBD1 (5 bases). CDR3 size: 13 residues. The CDR3 bases are TGCGCCAGCAGCTTGGGTCAGGGTTACGAGCAGTACTTC. Amino acids: CASSLGQGYEQYF.

The V and J genes are TRBV10-3 and TRBJ1-1; D may be TRBD1 (5 bases). This CDR3 contains 13 residues. CDR1 ENHRY and CDR2 SYGVKD come from the germline V gene. V was cut by 2 bases and J by 3 bases, with 7 bases left in between. The CDR3 coding sequence is TGTGCCATCAGTGAGCGAGGGGACACTGAAGCTTTCTTT. Translating gives CAISERGDTEAFF.

The J gene is TRBJ2-3, the V gene TRBV7-9; 8 positions agree with TRBD1. This CDR3 has 16 amino acids. Germline CDR1 is SEHNR and CDR2 is FQNEAQ (reference sequence). V shed 5 bases and J 0 bases; nucleotides not matched to a gene: 7. This chain's CDR3 is CASSPGQAPSTDTQYF. The CDR3 nucleotides read TGTGCCAGCAGCCCGGGACAGGCCCCTAGCACAGATACGCAGTATTTT.

This chain connects TRBV7-9 to TRBJ2-5; D is unclear. The DNA end is a closer match to TRBJ2-1, so the J assignment may be wrong. CDR3 length equals 13 residues. CDR1 SEHNR and CDR2 FQNEAQ come from the germline V gene (reference sequence). This chain's CDR3 is CASSLAREETQFF. CDR3 coding DNA: TGTGCCAGCAGCTTAGCGAGAGAAGAGACCCAGTTCTTC.

This rearrangement joins TRBV5-1 to TRBJ1-1, with D perhaps matching TRBD1 (5 bases). Trimming took 0 bases from V and 9 from J, leaving 12 bases between them. The length of the CDR3 is 13 residues. From germline, CDR1 is SGHRS and CDR2 YFSETQ. CDR3 nucleotides: TGCGCCAGCAGCTTGGAAGTGAGGGGTAAAGCTTTCTTT. It yields the protein CASSLEVRGKAFF.

The chain is built from TRBV10-3 and TRBJ2-7; 8 bases are shared with TRBD1. The CDR3 spans 13 residues. V shed 6 bases and J 1 base; nucleotides not matched to a gene: 2. Germline loops: CDR1 ENHRY, CDR2 SYGVKD. CDR3 loop: CAIRDRASYEQYF. DNA of the CDR3: TGTGCCATCAGGGACAGGGCATCCTACGAGCAGTACTTC.

The chain couples TRBV11-3 to TRBJ2-7, with TRBD1 as a possible D gene (5 bases). Per the germline V gene, CDR1 is SGHNT and CDR2 is YENEEA. This CDR3 has 12 residues. V lost 0 bases and J 6 bases, leaving 6 bases between the germline ends. The CDR3 is CASSLDTGEQYF. CDR3 bases: TGTGCCAGCAGCTTAGATACAGGCGAGCAGTACTTC.

A note on this clonotype: The junction departs from the called germline gene at one end, perhaps through a read error. The chain recombines TRBV5-1 with TRBJ1-2; no clear D gene. This CDR3 has 11 amino acids. CDR1 and CDR2 from the germline V gene are SGHRS and YFSETQ. The DNA of the CDR3 is TGCGCCGGCAGCTTAGACGTCGGCTACACCTTC. Its protein is CAGSLDVGYTF.

The rearrangement links TRBV4-1 to TRBJ1-2; D is ambiguous. The CDR3 has 16 residues. V gave up 0 bases and J gave up 2 bases, with 13 bases separating them. From germline, CDR1 is MGHRA and CDR2 YSYEKL. The CDR3 spells CASSQDFAGFNYGYTF. The CDR3 DNA reads TGCGCCAGCAGCCAAGATTTCGCAGGATTCAACTATGGCTACACCTTC.

The V gene is TRBV12-3 or TRBV12-4, the J gene TRBJ1-2; 7 nucleotides align to TRBD1. The J segment lost 12 bases and the V segment lost 6 bases, leaving 10 bases of the junction unmatched. CDR3 length: 12 residues. In DNA form, the CDR3 reads TGTGCCAGCAGACGACAGGGAGCTGGAAACACCTTC. Protein: CASRRQGAGNTF.

The gene calls are TRBV24-1 and TRBJ1-5; unclear D gene. The CDR3 loop spans 12 amino acids. Germline V gives CDR1 KGHDR, CDR2 SFDVKD. V was clipped by 5 bases and J by 15 bases, with 16 bases between them. The CDR3 region is CATSVVCRHRHF. DNA for the CDR3: TGTGCCACCAGTGTAGTGTGCCGGCACCGGCATTTT.

The chain has TRBV2 and TRBJ1-6; no clear D. This CDR3 is built from 11 residues. Trimming pared 4 bases from V and 8 bases from J, leaving 3 bases between. Looked up from germline, CDR1 is SNHLY and CDR2 is FYNNEI. The CDR3 nucleotides are TGTGCCAGCAGTGCGGATTCACCCCTCCACTTT. Translated: CASSADSPLHF.

The CDR3 coding sequence is TGTGCCAGCAGCTTAGGAGGCAGCTCCTATAATTCACCCCTCCACTTT. Its translation: CASSLGGSSYNSPLHF. The J gene is TRBJ1-6, the V gene TRBV11-2; D remains ambiguous. Germline lookup yields CDR1 SGHAT and CDR2 FQNNGV. The CDR3 is made up of 16 amino acids. With 1 base removed from V and 0 bases from J, the gap between germline ends came to 7 bases.

As DNA, the CDR3 is TGTGCCAGCAGATCCTGCTCCCCCCTGACAGGGGGCGCGGGTCAGCCCCAGCATTTT. Amino acid sequence: CASRSCSPLTGGAGQPQHF. The chain carries TRBV25-1 and TRBJ1-5, with TRBD1 matching over 10 bases. The trim removed 6 bases at V and 6 bases at J, leaving 20 bases unmatched. Germline V lookup: CDR1 MGHDK, CDR2 SYGVNS. This CDR3 is built from 19 residues.